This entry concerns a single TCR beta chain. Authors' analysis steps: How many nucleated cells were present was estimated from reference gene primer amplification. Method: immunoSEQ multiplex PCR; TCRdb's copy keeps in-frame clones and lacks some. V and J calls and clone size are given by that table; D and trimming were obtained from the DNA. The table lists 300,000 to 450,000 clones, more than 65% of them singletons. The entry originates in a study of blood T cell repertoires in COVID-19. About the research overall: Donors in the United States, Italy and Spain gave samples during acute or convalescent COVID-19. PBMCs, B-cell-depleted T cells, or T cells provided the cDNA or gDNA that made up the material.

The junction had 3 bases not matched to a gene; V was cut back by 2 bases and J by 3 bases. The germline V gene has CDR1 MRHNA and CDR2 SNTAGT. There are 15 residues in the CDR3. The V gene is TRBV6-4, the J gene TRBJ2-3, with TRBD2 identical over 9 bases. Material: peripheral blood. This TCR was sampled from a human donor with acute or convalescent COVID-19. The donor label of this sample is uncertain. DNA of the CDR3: TGTGCCAGCAGTGACGCGGGGGGGCCAACAGATACGCAGTATTTT. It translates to CASSDAGGPTDTQYF.